One sample yielded the 13 T cell receptor beta chains listed below, sequenced in a study of OX40 agonist ivuxolimab in advanced cancers. Assay used: immunoSEQ multiplex PCR; TCRdb lists only in-frame clones, some missing. The sample has about 16,000 clones, almost 85% seen once; the top ten hold about 72%. Specimen: CD4+ or CD8+ T cells sorted from blood, collected in a trial of the OX40 agonist ivuxolimab. Source of these receptors: an adult with an advanced solid tumor such as melanoma, head and neck, liver or kidney cancer.

This clone was seen a handful of times. The rearrangement uses TRBV27 and TRBJ1-1; 7 positions match TRBD1. The CDR3 loop spans 13 amino acids. Trimming took 5 bases from V and 3 from J; bases not matched to a gene: 3. Germline loops: CDR1 MNHEY, CDR2 SMNVEV (reference sequence). The DNA of the CDR3 is TGTGCCAGCAGTCCCAGGGGGGACACTGAAGCTTTCTTT. This codes for CASSPRGDTEAFF.

J is TRBJ2-5 and V is TRBV15; 7 bases map to TRBD2. This CDR3 spans 13 amino acids. Looked up from germline, CDR1 is LNHNV and CDR2 is YYDKDF (reference sequence). J lost 5 bases, V lost 7 bases, and 7 bases had no gene match. CDR3 DNA: TGTGCCACCAACGGGGGGTTCGGTGAGACCCAGTACTTC. Translating it yields CATNGGFGETQYF.

This sequence joins TRBV11-2 and TRBJ2-7; D not certain. The V gene lost 1 base and the J gene lost 7 bases, with 17 bases spanning the gap. Per germline, CDR1 SGHAT and CDR2 FQNNGV. The CDR3 extends over 15 amino acids. The CDR3 DNA reads as TGTGCCAGCAGCTTAGCCGGCCAAACCTGGGTTGAGCAGTACTTC. Translation gives CASSLAGQTWVEQYF.

The chain employs TRBV18 and TRBJ2-7; no firm D call. The CDR3 covers 15 residues. V lost 4 bases, J lost 0 bases, and 13 bases lay in between. Germline CDR1 KGHSH, CDR2 LQKENI. Here the CDR3 reads CASSRLTYNSYEQYF. CDR3 sequence (DNA): TGTGCCAGCTCACGACTCACATATAACTCCTACGAGCAGTACTTC.

The CDR3 spells CASGSGNTGELFF. The CDR3 nucleotides are TGTGCTAGTGGTTCTGGTAACACCGGGGAGCTGTTTTTT. The V gene is TRBV12-5, the J gene TRBJ2-2; D unresolved. Germline-derived CDR1 and CDR2 are LGHNT and FRNRAP. V gave up 4 bases and J gave up 2 bases, with 5 bases separating them. This CDR3 has 13 residues.

V is TRBV27 and J is TRBJ2-5; 8 nucleotides align to TRBD2. CDR3 length: 14 residues. CDR1 and CDR2 (germline): MNHEY, SMNVEV (reference sequence). V shed 6 bases and J 4 bases; nucleotides not matched to a gene: 7. The CDR3 bases are TGTGCCAGCAGACAAAGACTAGCGCTAGAGACCCAGTACTTC. This codes for CASRQRLALETQYF.

This chain joins TRBV11-2 and TRBJ2-1, with 9 positions matching TRBD2. With 1 base clipped from V and 12 bases from J, the junction kept 10 bases outside the gene matches. This CDR3 is 15 amino acids long. Looked up from germline, CDR1 is SGHAT and CDR2 is FQNNGV. The CDR3 loop is CASSLGDSGGRRQFF. Here the CDR3 DNA reads TGTGCCAGCAGCTTAGGTGATAGCGGGGGCCGAAGGCAGTTCTTC.

The chain recombines TRBV7-9 with TRBJ2-7, with D unresolved. Germline loops: CDR1 SEHNR, CDR2 FQNEAQ (reference sequence). The CDR3 loop spans 15 amino acids. Trimming took 3 bases from V and 2 from J, leaving 14 bases between them. The CDR3 reads CASSFGPGSTYEQYF. In DNA form, the CDR3 reads TGTGCCAGCAGCTTCGGCCCCGGATCCACCTACGAGCAGTACTTC.

The rearrangement joins TRBV28 to TRBJ1-1; TRBD1 matches at 7 bases. The germline gives CDR1 MDHEN, CDR2 SYDVKM. Losses at the gene ends were 1 base for V and 0 bases for J; bases not matched to a gene: 8. The CDR3 runs to 17 residues. The CDR3 DNA sequence: TGTGCCAGCAGTTTATTAAAGGCGGGACAGATGAACACTGAAGCTTTCTTT. Amino acid sequence: CASSLLKAGQMNTEAFF.

V and J are TRBV27 and TRBJ2-2; TRBD1 matches 7 bases. Germline CDR1 and CDR2: MNHEY and SMNVEV (reference sequence). The CDR3 consists of 13 residues. With 4 bases clipped from V and 13 bases from J, the junction kept 9 bases outside the gene matches. For the CDR3, the DNA is TGTGCCAGCAGTTGGGTAGGGACAGATTGGCTGTTTTTT. Protein product: CASSWVGTDWLFF.

V usage is TRBV19 and J usage is TRBJ2-7; 9 bases line up with TRBD2. CDR1 is LNHDA, CDR2 SQIVND, per germline (reference sequence). The V segment lost 3 bases and the J segment 2 bases; nucleotides outside the gene matches: 2. This CDR3 region has 14 residues. The CDR3 nucleotides read TGTGCCAGTAGTATGGCGGGGGGGACCTACGAGCAGTACTTC. Translated: CASSMAGGTYEQYF.

V gene TRBV5-1 combines with J gene TRBJ1-2, with 9 bases lining up with TRBD1. The germline gives CDR1 SGHRS, CDR2 YFSETQ. Trimming took 9 bases from V and 3 from J; bases not matched to a gene: 6. This CDR3 region has 13 residues. In nucleotides, the CDR3 is TGCGCCATCCGGACAGGGGACGACTATGGCTACACCTTC. Encoded protein: CAIRTGDDYGYTF.

The genes are TRBV2 and TRBJ1-4; no firm D call. Germline CDR1 is SNHLY and CDR2 is FYNNEI. The length of the CDR3 is 13 residues. Trimming removed 4 bases at V and 3 bases at J, with 6 bases between. CDR3 sequence (DNA): TGTGCCAGCAGTGGTTGGGCTAATGAAAAACTGTTTTTT. It yields the protein CASSGWANEKLFF.